This TCR beta chain is from a study of T cells in Graves' hyperthyroidism and ophthalmopathy (dated by TCRdb to the late 2010s). With respect to the entire study: Peripheral blood samples were taken at initial diagnosis, before any treatment was given. Once sampling was done, hyperthyroidism patients were given methimazole at a starting dose of 30 mg daily, whereas ophthalmopathy patients were given high-dose intravenous methylprednisolone. Whether ophthalmopathy could be predicted prospectively was tested in an independent validation cohort made up of about 18 hyperthyroidism patients plus 17 patients who later progressed to ophthalmopathy. The study also compared thyroid tissue and blood T-cell repertoires from roughly 6 Graves' hyperthyroidism patients. The paper describes TCR Vbeta CDR3 sequencing of 135 peripheral blood samples, made up of fewer than 50 ophthalmopathy patients, roughly 72 hyperthyroidism patients and about 17 progressor patients. A discovery cohort of roughly 96 patients, about 44 with Graves' ophthalmopathy and under 60 with stable Graves' hyperthyroidism, was used to find distinguishing TCR V-J signatures. The 100 or so discovery patients were divided at random into training and test sets in a 7:3 ratio. Broader findings and caveats from the paper: No statistical method was used to fix the sample size in advance, and group allocation was not hidden from the investigators. A 13 V-J signature model separated ophthalmopathy from stable hyperthyroidism, with around 91% sensitivity and about 81% specificity in cross-validation and 80%/75% in testing. Most expanded thyroid clonotypes (frequency above 0.001) were also detected in blood, a finding suggesting that blood repertoires may reflect thyroid immune responses. In validation, progression to ophthalmopathy was predicted by the model with approximately 67% sensitivity and approximately 78% specificity, a median of about 6 months before onset.

The CDR3 holds 14 amino acids from the cysteine to the phenylalanine. Kept here is only the CDR3 DNA, which spans 42 bases and is read in frame from base 1. Germline trimming amounts to 0 bases on V and 7 bases on J, with 2 as the count of junction bases outside the gene matches. For CDR1 and CDR2, the germline V gene lists SGHRS and YFSETQ. The hyperthyroidism patients were between 18 and 65 years old and newly diagnosed, with a disease duration of less than 2 months. Exclusion was applied to patients with uncontrolled infections, other autoimmune diseases, pregnancy or lactation. Diagnoses were based on clinical symptoms, serum thyroxine and TRAb, thyroid ultrasound and orbital computed tomography. Blood from progressor patients was drawn when they were first diagnosed with hyperthyroidism, before any ophthalmopathy symptoms appeared. PBMCs were separated from roughly 10 ml of fresh peripheral blood using Ficoll-Paque density gradient centrifugation. Patients classed as progressors first received a Graves' hyperthyroidism diagnosis and then went on to develop ophthalmopathy during follow-up. Total RNA was extracted with Trizol reagent, and quality was checked on an Agilent 2100 Bioanalyzer.

Amplification of TCR beta CDR3 regions was carried out from RNA transcripts. For the first round of RT-PCR on the TCR CDR3, the HTBI primer set was used together with the Qiagen OneStep RT-PCR kit. The libraries were constructed in a second round of multiplex PCR and then size-selected and purified. Sequencing of the libraries was done on an Illumina HiSeq2000 using paired-end 100 bp reads. On the authors' methods: Raw data were processed with SOAPnuke, discarding reads with adapters, uncalled bases, mean Phred below 15, or no exact constant-primer or identifier match. High-quality paired reads were merged using COPE v1.2.5, and each unique nucleotide sequence was defined as a clonotype. Clonotypes were aligned to IMGT TRBV, TRBD and TRBJ reference segments using MiTCR v1.1. Analysis was restricted to V-J combinations with a frequency above 0.0001, which covered roughly 99% of repertoires. A TCS score was defined as the ratio of F50 (clonal expansion) to E x V (chaos), with BLOSUM62-based TCRdist applied between CDR3 peptides within each V-J. Welch's t-statistics and random forest reduced roughly 500 V-J features to 13, which were used in a naive Bayes classifier (R e1071). TCRdb cleaned the public reads at Q25 with fastp, built clones with MiXCR and kept in-frame beta chains. All rows with the same CDR3 protein become a single entry with the most common DNA and genes. In this record, the V and J calls reflect TCRdb's handling and not the investigators' own analysis. The sample table contains under 300,000 distinct CDR3 sequences; only one count was recorded for 13% to 15% of them. The ten most abundant clones make up roughly 30% of the sample.

This clonotype has a handful of counts. Which antigen it targets is not known. Nothing much larger sits one base from this clone, and base qualities are not available. Sequencing input: blood. The sequence is built from TRBV5-1 and TRBJ2-2, and 8 junction bases match TRBD1. The source is a woman aged 50 to 60 with Graves' hyperthyroidism that later progressed to Graves' ophthalmopathy. The sequenced DNA is TGCGCCAGCAGCTTGGCAGGGGGCGGCGGGGAGCTGTTTTTT. This sequence encodes CASSLAGGGGELFF. The variable domain in full, with residues beyond the CDR3 obtained from the reference TRBV5-1 and TRBJ2-2 genes, is KAGVTQTPRYLIKTRGQQVTLSCSPISGHRSVSWYQQTPGQGLQFLFEYFSETQRNKGNFPGRFSGRQFSNSRSEMNVSTLELGDSALYLCASSLAGGGGELFFGEGSRLTVL.